A single sample gave rise to the 27 T cell receptor beta chains below, sequenced in a study of spatial heterogeneity in lung cancer. TCRdb re-called the 5' RACE reads with MiXCR, one entry per CDR3 protein. Of 5,000 to 6,500 distinct CDR3 sequences in the sample, 7.8% are singletons; the top ten hold approximately 15%. Whole-study results and caveats: Mutation counts in tumors were tracked by counts of expanded intratumoral alpha and beta TCRs.

No antigen is known for these receptors. Time point here: sample taken at primary tumor resection. The material sequenced was lung tumor tissue, taken at surgery. These receptors all stem from a female donor with early-stage non-small cell lung cancer.

This clonotype was observed a few times. This chain uses TRBV6-1 with TRBJ1-2, with TRBD1 as a possible D gene (5 bases). The CDR3 length is 15 residues. Germline loops: CDR1 MNHNS, CDR2 SASEGT. Trimming shortened V by 0 bases and J by 6 bases, and 14 bases separated the two germline ends. CDR3 sequence: CASSEAWGGIDGYTF. CDR3 in DNA: TGTGCCAGCAGTGAAGCGTGGGGCGGAATCGATGGCTACACCTTC.

By share, this clonotype ranks as medium-sized. The chain links TRBV18 to TRBJ1-2; 8 positions match TRBD1. Trimming took 6 bases from V and 3 from J; bases not matched to a gene: 9. The germline V gene has CDR1 KGHSH and CDR2 LQKENI. CDR3 length: 15 amino acids. CDR3 region: CASSAQGALYYGYTF. CDR3 nucleotide sequence: TGTGCCAGCTCTGCCCAGGGGGCGCTCTACTATGGCTACACCTTC.

This clonotype was counted a few times. This sequence joins TRBV7-2 and TRBJ2-3, with a weak D call TRBD2 (6 bases). The CDR3 covers 15 residues. CDR1 is SGHTA, CDR2 FQGNSA, per germline. V lost 1 base to trimming and J lost 1 base, with 9 bases between them. The CDR3 bases are TGTGCCAGCAGCTTAGATCCTAGCGGCACAGATACGCAGTATTTT. It codes for CASSLDPSGTDTQYF.

By share of the sample, this clonotype is medium-sized. The chain is built from TRBV12-3 or TRBV12-4 and TRBJ2-7, with D unresolved. The V and J ends lost 3 bases and 0 bases respectively, with 6 bases between them. The CDR3 totals 13 residues. CDR3 in amino acids: CASSFGSSYEQYF. Written as DNA, the CDR3 is TGTGCCAGCAGTTTTGGCAGCTCCTACGAGCAGTACTTC.

By its share, this clonotype is medium-sized. CDR3 DNA: TGTGCCAGCACTCCTTCCGGAGCGGGAGAATACAATGAGCAGTTCTTC. Amino acid sequence: CASTPSGAGEYNEQFF. The chain employs TRBV7-9 and TRBJ2-1, with 8 bases lining up with TRBD2. The germline V gene encodes CDR1 SEHNR and CDR2 FQNEAQ (reference sequence). This CDR3 comprises 16 residues. The junction had 12 bases not matched to a gene; V was cut back by 7 bases and J by 4 bases.

The chain couples TRBV4-1 to TRBJ2-1; TRBD2 matches 10 bases. V gave up 5 bases and J gave up 2 bases; unmatched junction bases: 9. The CDR3 length is 17 residues. Germline lookup yields CDR1 MGHRA and CDR2 YSYEKL. In DNA form, the CDR3 reads TGCGCCAGCAGCACCCTACTACTAGCGGGGACCTACAATGAGCAGTTCTTC. This codes for CASSTLLLAGTYNEQFF.

This clonotype was detected many times. The chain links TRBV4-2 to TRBJ1-2, with 8 bases fitting TRBD1. The CDR3 runs to 17 residues. Trimming cost V 0 bases and J 8 bases; bases outside gene matches: 14. Germline values: CDR1 LGHNA, CDR2 YNFKEQ. The CDR3 is CASSQDSRGLLVEGYTF. CDR3 DNA: TGTGCCAGCAGCCAAGATAGCAGGGGGCTCCTGGTTGAGGGCTACACCTTC.

In this sample, this clonotype turned up many times. J is TRBJ1-2 and V is TRBV7-2, with D possibly being TRBD1 (6 bases). V dropped 1 base and J dropped 2 bases, with 11 bases sitting between them. Germline V CDR1 and CDR2: SGHTA, FQGNSA. The CDR3 consists of 15 residues. The CDR3 loop reads CASSLGAGTNYGYTF. CDR3 nucleotide sequence: TGTGCCAGCAGCTTAGGGGCGGGGACAAACTATGGCTACACCTTC.

This clonotype is judged medium-sized. This chain connects TRBV19 to TRBJ1-5; no firm D call. V was cut by 4 bases and J by 1 base, with 11 bases left in between. Germline V gene lookup returns CDR1 LNHDA and CDR2 SQIVND (reference sequence). The CDR3 runs 15 residues. CDR3 loop: CASSTTLGSNQPQHF. The CDR3 nucleotides are TGTGCCAGTAGTACGACCCTCGGGAGCAATCAGCCCCAGCATTTT.

By sample fraction, this clonotype is medium-sized. The gene calls are TRBV5-6 and TRBJ2-1; D unresolved. Germline loops: CDR1 SGHDT, CDR2 YYEEEE. The CDR3 extends over 13 amino acids. Trimming left V 0 bases short and J 8 bases short, with 9 bases between. The DNA of the CDR3 is TGTGCCAGCAGCTTGGATTGGGGATATGAGCAGTTCTTC. Translating gives CASSLDWGYEQFF.

Ten or more counts support this clonotype. The CDR3 region is CASSLIQHSNQPQHF. As DNA, the CDR3 is TGTGCCAGCAGCTTAATACAGCATAGCAATCAGCCCCAGCATTTT. V is TRBV7-2 and J is TRBJ1-5; D call uncertain. This CDR3 has 15 amino acids. V gave up 2 bases and J gave up 0 bases, with 8 bases separating them. The V gene's germline CDR1 is SGHTA and CDR2 FQGNSA. Full variable domain (remainder filled in from reference TRBV7-2 and TRBJ1-5): GAGVSQSPSNKVTEKGKDVELRCDPISGHTALYWYRQSLGQGLEFLIYFQGNSAPDKSGLPSDRFSAERTGGSVSTLTIQRTQQEDSAVYLCASSLIQHSNQPQHFGDGTRLSIL.

This clonotype is medium-sized in the sample. The chain is built from TRBV4-1 and TRBJ2-1; 12 bases align to TRBD2. Losses at the gene ends were 1 base for V and 4 bases for J; bases not matched to a gene: 5. Per the germline V gene, CDR1 is MGHRA and CDR2 is YSYEKL. CDR3 length equals 17 residues. CDR3: CASSQGRLAGAYNEQFF. The CDR3 bases are TGCGCCAGCAGCCAAGGAAGACTAGCGGGGGCTTACAATGAGCAGTTCTTC.

In its sample, this clonotype ranks as medium-sized. This chain links TRBV29-1 with TRBJ2-5; 8 nucleotides line up with TRBD2. This CDR3 contains 12 residues. In germline, CDR1 is SQVTM, CDR2 ANQGSEA. Germline trimming cut 2 bases from V and 5 bases from J; bases unmatched to any gene: 1. CDR3: CSVERGGETQYF. For the CDR3, the DNA is TGCAGCGTTGAACGGGGGGGCGAGACCCAGTACTTC. The full variable domain, with the rest looked up from reference TRBV29-1 and TRBJ2-5, is SAVISQKPSRDICQRGTSLTIQCQVDSQVTMMFWYRQQPGQSLTLIATANQGSEATYESGFVIDKFPISRPNLTFSTLTVSNMSPEDSSIYLCSVERGGETQYFGPGTRLLVL.

This clonotype is medium-sized in the sample. This rearrangement joins TRBV30 to TRBJ2-1; D gene ambiguous. V lost 1 base and J 8 bases, leaving 9 bases between the germline ends. The CDR3 is 12 residues long. CDR1 is GTSNPN, CDR2 SVGIG, per germline (reference sequence). The CDR3 nucleotides read TGTGCCTGGAGTGGCGCTGGCGATGAGCAGTTCTTC. This gives the protein CAWSGAGDEQFF.

Only a few counts were recorded for this clonotype. V usage is TRBV7-9 and J usage is TRBJ2-3; D possibly corresponds to TRBD2 (5 bases). There are 13 residues in the CDR3. Trimming removed 5 bases at V and 6 bases at J, with 12 bases between. The germline gives CDR1 SEHNR, CDR2 FQNEAQ (reference sequence). CDR3 DNA sequence: TGTGCCAGCAGCAAACTTCTAGCCGATACGCAGTATTTT. Translation gives CASSKLLADTQYF.

Regarding this clonotype: With a much larger clone just one base away, this may be a read error. The chain is built from TRBV6-5 and TRBJ2-3; 8 nucleotides match TRBD2. Germline assignment: CDR1 MNHEY and CDR2 SVGAGI. The CDR3 covers 17 residues. CDR3 in amino acids: CANSYTGGRQVGDTQYF. The CDR3 region has the DNA TGTGCCAACAGTTACACTGGCGGGAGGCAGGTGGGAGATACGCAGTATTTT.

The sample holds many counts of this clonotype. The rearrangement uses TRBV18 and TRBJ2-3; 8 nucleotides line up with TRBD2. Trimming cost V 0 bases and J 0 bases; bases outside gene matches: 5. CDR1 KGHSH and CDR2 LQKENI come from the germline V gene. The CDR3 sequence is 17 residues long. The CDR3 DNA is TGTGCCAGCTCACCACCGACGGGAGGGAGGAGCACAGATACGCAGTATTTT. Amino acids: CASSPPTGGRSTDTQYF.

This clonotype is classed as medium-sized. V gene TRBV5-4 combines with J gene TRBJ1-4; a weak D match, TRBD1 (6 bases). Germline CDR1 is SGHNT and CDR2 is YYREEE (reference sequence). This CDR3 has 15 residues. Trimming removed 4 bases at V and 11 bases at J, with 21 bases between. The chain's CDR3 is CASSAPDTERGKLFF. The CDR3 bases are TGTGCCAGCAGCGCACCGGACACCGAAAGGGGGAAACTGTTTTTT.

V gene TRBV20-1 combines with J gene TRBJ1-5; D remains ambiguous. The CDR3 is made up of 12 amino acids. Trimming stripped 7 bases from V and 0 bases from J, with 7 bases between. Per germline, CDR1 DFQATT and CDR2 SNEGSKA (reference sequence). The CDR3 here is CSVGLSNQPQHF. Here the CDR3 DNA reads TGCAGTGTTGGTCTTAGCAATCAGCCCCAGCATTTT.

This clonotype was seen many times. The J gene is TRBJ2-1, the V gene TRBV7-2, with no clear D. V lost 2 bases to trimming and J lost 4 bases, with 9 bases between them. Looked up from germline, CDR1 is SGHTA and CDR2 is FQGNSA. The CDR3 consists of 14 residues. In DNA, the CDR3 is TGTGCCAGCAGCTTAAGGCCCCGATACAATGAGCAGTTCTTC. It is translated as CASSLRPRYNEQFF.

By sample share, this clonotype is medium-sized. The chain links TRBV29-1 to TRBJ1-1; 8 bases are a match to TRBD1. The CDR3 length is 15 residues. Germline CDR1 is SQVTM and CDR2 is ANQGSEA. The trim removed 4 bases at V and 0 bases at J, leaving 7 bases unmatched. This CDR3 reads CSVVDRVLMNTEAFF. In DNA, the CDR3 is TGCAGCGTTGTGGACAGGGTCTTAATGAACACTGAAGCTTTCTTT. The full variable domain, in which reference TRBV29-1 and TRBJ1-1 provide the parts outside the CDR3, is SAVISQKPSRDICQRGTSLTIQCQVDSQVTMMFWYRQQPGQSLTLIATANQGSEATYESGFVIDKFPISRPNLTFSTLTVSNMSPEDSSIYLCSVVDRVLMNTEAFFGQGTRLTVV.

By proportion, this clonotype is medium-sized. V gene TRBV20-1 combines with J gene TRBJ1-1, with D hard to call. This CDR3 is 13 amino acids long. Trimming shortened V by 8 bases and J by 0 bases, and 13 bases separated the two germline ends. Germline CDR1 and CDR2: DFQATT and SNEGSKA (reference sequence). CDR3 region: CSSDPPMNTEAFF. Here the CDR3 DNA reads TGCAGTTCTGACCCCCCCATGAACACTGAAGCTTTCTTT.

This clonotype was recorded at least ten times. The rearrangement joins TRBV7-2 to TRBJ2-3, with D perhaps TRBD2 (6 bases). V lost 4 bases, J lost 2 bases, and 10 bases lay in between. CDR1 and CDR2 from the germline V gene are SGHTA and FQGNSA. This CDR3 comprises 14 residues. The CDR3 region is CASSWGGTTDTQYF. CDR3 DNA sequence: TGTGCCAGCAGCTGGGGCGGGACCACAGATACGCAGTATTTT. Full variable domain (missing parts from reference TRBV7-2 and TRBJ2-3): GAGVSQSPSNKVTEKGKDVELRCDPISGHTALYWYRQSLGQGLEFLIYFQGNSAPDKSGLPSDRFSAERTGGSVSTLTIQRTQQEDSAVYLCASSWGGTTDTQYFGPGTRLTVL.

In its sample, this clonotype is medium-sized (0.01 to 0.1%). The chain is built from TRBV4-3 and TRBJ2-7; TRBD1 matches 7 bases. The CDR3 loop spans 15 amino acids. CDR1 is LGHNA and CDR2 is YSLEER in the germline V gene. V lost 2 bases and J lost 2; bases outside the gene matches: 6. This CDR3 is CASSQTRQGPYEQYF. Here the CDR3 DNA reads TGCGCCAGCAGCCAAACCCGACAGGGCCCCTACGAGCAGTACTTC.

In its sample, this clonotype was seen many times. The chain employs TRBV29-1 and TRBJ1-1, with a tentative D call TRBD1 (5 bases). Germline CDR1 SQVTM, CDR2 ANQGSEA. V gave up 3 bases and J gave up 5 bases, with 10 bases separating them. This CDR3 has 12 amino acids. The CDR3 reads CSVEGRLTEAFF. The CDR3 nucleotides are TGCAGCGTTGAGGGACGTCTGACTGAAGCTTTCTTT.

This clonotype was observed at least ten times. This chain links TRBV12-3 or TRBV12-4 with TRBJ1-2, with D possibly being TRBD1 (5 bases). Trimming shortened V by 5 bases and J by 4 bases, and 17 bases separated the two germline ends. The CDR3 sequence is 15 residues long. The chain's CDR3 is CASSPWLQDGYGYTF. The CDR3 bases are TGTGCCAGCAGTCCCTGGCTACAGGATGGCTATGGCTACACCTTC.

The chain combines TRBV7-2 with TRBJ2-7; 13 bases line up with TRBD2. CDR1 is SGHTA and CDR2 is FQGNSA in the germline V gene. CDR3 size: 14 residues. With 5 bases clipped from V and 3 bases from J, the junction kept 1 base outside the gene matches. As DNA, the CDR3 is TGTGCCAGCAGCCGACTAGCGGGAGGCTACGAGCAGTACTTC. The encoded protein is CASSRLAGGYEQYF.